This TCR beta chain was sequenced in a study of CD8+ T cells in alopecia areata. Losses at the gene ends were 0 bases for V and 4 bases for J; bases not matched to a gene: 0. Germline V CDR1 and CDR2: NSHNY, SYGAGN. This CDR3 has 14 residues. A word on this clone: Germline and genes here are mouse. The CDR3 is cut off 4 residues early in the read; its end comes from the germline J gene. This sample includes further DNA sequences coding for the same CDR3.

The authors extracted RNA and reverse transcribed it into cDNA as the sequencing template. TCRdb keeps only in-frame clones here, not all; method: immunoSEQ multiplex PCR. This sample has 250,000 or so clones and no singletons, with roughly 1.2% in the ten largest. A panel of CD4, CD8alpha, NKG2D, NKG2ACE and other markers served to sort pooled cutaneous lymph node cells. The receptor was derived from a C3H/HeJ mouse with alopecia areata. This line is of MHC haplotype H2-k. V gene TRBV13-1 combines with J gene TRBJ1-2, with TRBD1 matching 10 bases. Sequencing was carried out using CD4+ T cells sorted from a lymph node. The covered CDR3 bases are TGTGCCAGCAGTGATGGGGACAGGGGCTCC. Its translation is CASSDGDRGS. In full, the CDR3 reads CASSDGDRGSDYTF.